These T cell receptor beta chains were read from a single sample in a study of OX40 agonist ivuxolimab in advanced cancers. Clones were read by immunoSEQ multiplex PCR, and TCRdb kept only the in-frame ones, dropping some. Counted here are around 74,000 clones, roughly 80% occurring once; the ten biggest clones make up around 0.5%. The specimen comprised CD4+ or CD8+ T cells sorted from blood, sampled in a trial of the OX40 agonist ivuxolimab. Receptors were obtained from an adult with an advanced solid tumor such as melanoma, head and neck, liver or kidney cancer. The CDR3 runs from the conserved cysteine through the conserved F or W. The order of the fields is clone size, J gene, D gene, V gene, CDR3 DNA, CDR3 protein. A D gene is named only where the DNA matches it firmly. Rows may omit the clone size; those that give it use once, few, many or a size class.

clone_size: NA; j_call: TRBJ1-1; d_call: NA; v_call: TRBV2; cdr3_nt: TGTGCCAGCAATCCGGTGGCGACAAGGGGGATCATGAACACTGAAGCTTTCTTT; cdr3_aa: CASNPVATRGIMNTEAFF
clone_size: NA; j_call: TRBJ2-3; d_call: NA; v_call: TRBV19; cdr3_nt: TGTGCCAGTAGTATAGATGCACTCTCGACAGCAAAGAGCACAGATACGCAGTATTTT; cdr3_aa: CASSIDALSTAKSTDTQYF
clone_size: once; j_call: TRBJ2-7; d_call: TRBD1; v_call: TRBV7-2; cdr3_nt: TGTGCCAGCAGCTTCTCAGGGGGAGCCTACGAGCAGTACTTC; cdr3_aa: CASSFSGGAYEQYF
clone_size: NA; j_call: TRBJ2-3; d_call: TRBD2; v_call: TRBV9; cdr3_nt: TGTGCCAGCAGCGTAGGGGAGGGAGGACTGCCAGATACGCAGTATTTT; cdr3_aa: CASSVGEGGLPDTQYF
clone_size: NA; j_call: TRBJ1-4; d_call: NA; v_call: TRBV7-2; cdr3_nt: TGTGCCAGCAGCTCCAACGGGGCAACTAATGAAAAACTGTTTTTT; cdr3_aa: CASSSNGATNEKLFF
clone_size: NA; j_call: TRBJ2-7; d_call: NA; v_call: TRBV28; cdr3_nt: TGTGCCAGCAGTTTTCAACGGGGCGAGACCCCCGAGCAGTACTTC; cdr3_aa: CASSFQRGETPEQYF
clone_size: NA; j_call: TRBJ2-1; d_call: NA; v_call: TRBV5-4; cdr3_nt: TGTGCCAGCAGCTCCGCCGGGGCTGGAAGCAATGAGCAGTTCTTC; cdr3_aa: CASSSAGAGSNEQFF
clone_size: NA; j_call: TRBJ1-2; d_call: TRBD1; v_call: TRBV19; cdr3_nt: TGTGCCAGTACCGCGACAGGGTTCAGCTCTTACTATGGCTACACCTTC; cdr3_aa: CASTATGFSSYYGYTF
clone_size: NA; j_call: TRBJ2-7; d_call: TRBD1; v_call: TRBV15; cdr3_nt: TGTGCCACCAGCAGAACCCCCGGGAGACAGGGGGATAAGGGGTCTACCGAGCAGTACTTC; cdr3_aa: CATSRTPGRQGDKGSTEQYF
clone_size: NA; j_call: TRBJ1-5; d_call: NA; v_call: TRBV19; cdr3_nt: TGTGCCAGTAGTATGAACAGCCCCAATCAGCCCCAGCATTTT; cdr3_aa: CASSMNSPNQPQHF
clone_size: NA; j_call: TRBJ1-4; d_call: NA; v_call: TRBV6-1; cdr3_nt: TGTGCCAGCACTCGGCAGGGCGTAACTAATGAAAAACTGTTTTTT; cdr3_aa: CASTRQGVTNEKLFF
clone_size: few; j_call: TRBJ2-7; d_call: NA; v_call: TRBV7-9; cdr3_nt: TGTGCCAGCAGCTTAATGGCAGGGGCCTACGAGCAGTACTTC; cdr3_aa: CASSLMAGAYEQYF
clone_size: NA; j_call: TRBJ2-2; d_call: NA; v_call: TRBV5-4; cdr3_nt: TGTGCCAGCAGCTCCCGGACGGGGGCAACCGGGGAGCTGTTTTTT; cdr3_aa: CASSSRTGATGELFF
clone_size: NA; j_call: TRBJ2-7; d_call: TRBD1; v_call: TRBV4-3; cdr3_nt: TGCGCCAGCAGCCAAGCCGTCCGGACAGGGAACTACGAGCAGTACTTC; cdr3_aa: CASSQAVRTGNYEQYF
clone_size: NA; j_call: TRBJ2-2; d_call: TRBD2; v_call: TRBV5-1; cdr3_nt: TGCGCCAGCAGCCCAGCGGGAGCGACCACCGGGGAGCTGTTTTTT; cdr3_aa: CASSPAGATTGELFF
clone_size: NA; j_call: TRBJ2-7; d_call: TRBD1; v_call: TRBV28; cdr3_nt: TGTGCCAGCAAACCCCCCGGGACAGCTTTCGAGCAGTACTTC; cdr3_aa: CASKPPGTAFEQYF
clone_size: NA; j_call: TRBJ2-7; d_call: NA; v_call: TRBV5-6; cdr3_nt: TGTGCCAGCAGCCCGACGGGGGCGTCCTACGAGCAGTACTTC; cdr3_aa: CASSPTGASYEQYF
clone_size: NA; j_call: TRBJ2-7; d_call: TRBD2; v_call: TRBV18; cdr3_nt: TGTGCCAGCTCACCAAATGTAGCGGGGGGTGGCGAGCAGTACTTC; cdr3_aa: CASSPNVAGGGEQYF
clone_size: NA; j_call: TRBJ1-2; d_call: NA; v_call: TRBV5-1; cdr3_nt: TGCGCCAGCAGCAATGGGGGGACTAACTATGGCTACACCTTC; cdr3_aa: CASSNGGTNYGYTF
clone_size: NA; j_call: TRBJ1-4; d_call: TRBD1; v_call: TRBV11-2; cdr3_nt: TGTGCCAGCAGCGAACAGGGGACCGGGATGAAACTGTTTTTT; cdr3_aa: CASSEQGTGMKLFF
clone_size: NA; j_call: TRBJ2-7; d_call: TRBD1; v_call: TRBV5-1; cdr3_nt: TGCGCCAGCAGCTTGTCCCCCTCCGGGACAGGGGTCCCCTACGAGCAGTACTTC; cdr3_aa: CASSLSPSGTGVPYEQYF
clone_size: NA; j_call: TRBJ2-1; d_call: NA; v_call: TRBV5-4; cdr3_nt: TGTGCCAGCAGCCCATTGTTGAGAAGGTCAGACAATGAGCAGTTCTTC; cdr3_aa: CASSPLLRRSDNEQFF
clone_size: NA; j_call: TRBJ2-3; d_call: TRBD1; v_call: TRBV11-2; cdr3_nt: TGTGCCAGCAGCTTCAGTATGGGACAGGGGTTACCAGATACGCAGTATTTT; cdr3_aa: CASSFSMGQGLPDTQYF
clone_size: once; j_call: TRBJ1-1; d_call: TRBD1; v_call: TRBV7-2; cdr3_nt: TGTGCCAGCAGCCATAGCAGATCCCAGGGGGTCTGGGGCACTGAAGCTTTCTTT; cdr3_aa: CASSHSRSQGVWGTEAFF
clone_size: NA; j_call: TRBJ1-6; d_call: NA; v_call: TRBV2; cdr3_nt: TGTGCCAGCAGTGAAGCGGGCTACTCCTATAATTCACCCCTCCACTTT; cdr3_aa: CASSEAGYSYNSPLHF
clone_size: NA; j_call: TRBJ2-1; d_call: TRBD2; v_call: TRBV19; cdr3_nt: TGTGCCAGTAGAAAGAATCCTCATATAGCGGGGCAGGAATACAATGAGCAGTTCTTC; cdr3_aa: CASRKNPHIAGQEYNEQFF
clone_size: NA; j_call: TRBJ1-5; d_call: NA; v_call: TRBV29-1; cdr3_nt: TGCAGCGCCCAGAGGGATGCCAATCAGCCCCAGCATTTT; cdr3_aa: CSAQRDANQPQHF
clone_size: NA; j_call: TRBJ1-2; d_call: TRBD1; v_call: TRBV5-4; cdr3_nt: TGTGCCAGCAGCCTGGGACAGGGGGCAGGTCGTGGTGGCTACACCTTC; cdr3_aa: CASSLGQGAGRGGYTF
clone_size: NA; j_call: TRBJ1-2; d_call: TRBD1; v_call: TRBV6-6; cdr3_nt: TGTGCCAGCAGCCGACAGGGGGCAGGCTATGGCTACACCTTC; cdr3_aa: CASSRQGAGYGYTF
clone_size: NA; j_call: TRBJ1-1; d_call: TRBD1; v_call: TRBV7-3; cdr3_nt: TGTGCCAGCAGCGCTCAGACAGGGGACCACACTGAAGCTTTCTTT; cdr3_aa: CASSAQTGDHTEAFF
clone_size: NA; j_call: TRBJ1-5; d_call: NA; v_call: TRBV7-2; cdr3_nt: TGTGCCAGCAGCTTACTGCAGGGAATAGGTCAGCCCCAGCATTTT; cdr3_aa: CASSLLQGIGQPQHF
clone_size: NA; j_call: TRBJ2-3; d_call: NA; v_call: TRBV11-3; cdr3_nt: TGTGCCAGCAGCTTGACCTACGGCGATGGGGCGCAGTATTTT; cdr3_aa: CASSLTYGDGAQYF
clone_size: NA; j_call: TRBJ1-2; d_call: NA; v_call: TRBV27; cdr3_nt: TGTGCCAGCAGTGACCTTGACAGGAATTTACATGGCTACACCTTC; cdr3_aa: CASSDLDRNLHGYTF
clone_size: NA; j_call: TRBJ2-7; d_call: NA; v_call: TRBV15; cdr3_nt: TGTGCCACCAGCAGAGACCTAGCGCGGATGTACGAGCAGTACTTC; cdr3_aa: CATSRDLARMYEQYF
clone_size: NA; j_call: TRBJ2-5; d_call: TRBD2; v_call: TRBV11-3; cdr3_nt: TGTGCCAGCAGCTTACAAGCGGGAACCTCGGAGACCCAGTACTTC; cdr3_aa: CASSLQAGTSETQYF
clone_size: NA; j_call: TRBJ2-7; d_call: TRBD2; v_call: TRBV5-7; cdr3_nt: TGTGCCAGCAGCTTGGGGGGAGGGGTCCTTTCCTACGAGCAGTACTTC; cdr3_aa: CASSLGGGVLSYEQYF
clone_size: NA; j_call: TRBJ2-7; d_call: NA; v_call: TRBV30; cdr3_nt: TGTGCCTTCGGGACAACTGCCTACGAGCAGTACTTC; cdr3_aa: CAFGTTAYEQYF
clone_size: NA; j_call: TRBJ2-1; d_call: NA; v_call: TRBV5-4; cdr3_nt: TGTGCCAGCAGCTTGGTAGGGGCCTACTCCTACAATGAGCAGTTCTTC; cdr3_aa: CASSLVGAYSYNEQFF
clone_size: NA; j_call: TRBJ1-3; d_call: NA; v_call: TRBV28; cdr3_nt: TGTGCCGGGGGGACGAACGGGGACACCATATATTTT; cdr3_aa: CAGGTNGDTIYF
clone_size: NA; j_call: TRBJ1-1; d_call: TRBD1; v_call: TRBV7-2; cdr3_nt: TGTGCCAGCAGCTTAGAGGCAGGGGGCGCAACTGAAGCTTTCTTT; cdr3_aa: CASSLEAGGATEAFF
clone_size: NA; j_call: TRBJ2-1; d_call: NA; v_call: TRBV9; cdr3_nt: TGTGCCAGCAGCGTAGAGTTTTCCTACAATGAGCAGTTCTTC; cdr3_aa: CASSVEFSYNEQFF
clone_size: NA; j_call: TRBJ1-1; d_call: NA; v_call: TRBV7-9; cdr3_nt: TGTGCCAGCAGCTTCTCCCCGGGAGGCACTGAAGCTTTCTTT; cdr3_aa: CASSFSPGGTEAFF
clone_size: NA; j_call: TRBJ2-7; d_call: TRBD1; v_call: TRBV28; cdr3_nt: TGTGCCAGCAGCTTCGGGACAGGTGTCGAGCAGTACTTC; cdr3_aa: CASSFGTGVEQYF
clone_size: once; j_call: TRBJ1-2; d_call: NA; v_call: TRBV5-1; cdr3_nt: TGCGCCAGCAGCTTGTTCAAAGCTAACTATGGCTACACCTTC; cdr3_aa: CASSLFKANYGYTF
clone_size: NA; j_call: TRBJ1-2; d_call: TRBD1; v_call: TRBV28; cdr3_nt: TGTGCCAGCAGAACAGGGGGCGCAGATGGCTACACCTTC; cdr3_aa: CASRTGGADGYTF
clone_size: few; j_call: TRBJ2-2; d_call: TRBD1; v_call: TRBV7-3; cdr3_nt: TGTGCCAGCAGCTCACAGGGGTCCGGGGAGCTGTTTTTT; cdr3_aa: CASSSQGSGELFF
clone_size: NA; j_call: TRBJ1-5; d_call: NA; v_call: TRBV6-6; cdr3_nt: TGTGCCAGCGTCAGGGACGGCAATCAGCCCCAGCATTTT; cdr3_aa: CASVRDGNQPQHF
clone_size: few; j_call: TRBJ2-7; d_call: NA; v_call: TRBV4-3; cdr3_nt: TGCGCCAGCAGCCCCGCAGGCAGCTCCTACGAGCAGTACTTC; cdr3_aa: CASSPAGSSYEQYF
clone_size: few; j_call: TRBJ1-5; d_call: TRBD1; v_call: TRBV7-2; cdr3_nt: TGTGCCAGCAGCTCCCGAGGGGGCGGGAATCAGCCCCAGCATTTT; cdr3_aa: CASSSRGGGNQPQHF
clone_size: NA; j_call: TRBJ1-4; d_call: TRBD1; v_call: TRBV7-2; cdr3_nt: TGTGCCAGCAGCTTAGGGGGGACAGGGGGCGAAATGCGAAAACTGTTTTTT; cdr3_aa: CASSLGGTGGEMRKLFF
clone_size: NA; j_call: TRBJ1-1; d_call: TRBD1; v_call: TRBV25-1; cdr3_nt: TGTGCCAGCAGCTCGCCCGGGACAGGGGACTCTGAAGCTTTCTTT; cdr3_aa: CASSSPGTGDSEAFF
clone_size: NA; j_call: TRBJ2-7; d_call: NA; v_call: TRBV18; cdr3_nt: TGTGCCAGCTCACCGATGGACGGCTCCTACGAGCAGTACTTC; cdr3_aa: CASSPMDGSYEQYF
clone_size: NA; j_call: TRBJ1-2; d_call: NA; v_call: TRBV18; cdr3_nt: TGTGCCAGCTCGGACAATAACTATGGCTACACCTTC; cdr3_aa: CASSDNNYGYTF
clone_size: NA; j_call: TRBJ2-1; d_call: TRBD1; v_call: TRBV29-1; cdr3_nt: TGCAGCGTAAGGAAACCCACAGGGGATCTATATGAGCAGTTCTTC; cdr3_aa: CSVRKPTGDLYEQFF
clone_size: once; j_call: TRBJ2-7; d_call: NA; v_call: TRBV27; cdr3_nt: TGTGCCAGCAGTTTTCGCCCATCCGGGACTCGTGCCTACGAGCAGTACTTC; cdr3_aa: CASSFRPSGTRAYEQYF
clone_size: NA; j_call: TRBJ1-2; d_call: NA; v_call: TRBV19; cdr3_nt: TGTGCCAGTAGTATGACTGAGAACTATGGCTACACCTTC; cdr3_aa: CASSMTENYGYTF
clone_size: NA; j_call: TRBJ2-1; d_call: NA; v_call: TRBV11-3; cdr3_nt: TGTGCCAGCAGCTTATTTTCGGGCGCCTCCTACAATGAGCAGTTCTTC; cdr3_aa: CASSLFSGASYNEQFF
clone_size: NA; j_call: TRBJ1-1; d_call: TRBD1; v_call: TRBV5-1; cdr3_nt: TGCGCCAGCAGCGAAACGACAGGGAGTGTACAAGCTTTCTTT; cdr3_aa: CASSETTGSVQAFF
clone_size: NA; j_call: TRBJ1-3; d_call: NA; v_call: TRBV25-1; cdr3_nt: TGTGCCAGCAGTGACAACTCTGGAAACACCATATATTTT; cdr3_aa: CASSDNSGNTIYF
clone_size: NA; j_call: TRBJ2-7; d_call: TRBD2; v_call: TRBV7-2; cdr3_nt: TGTGCCAGCAGCTTATCCTTTAGCGGGAAGAGCAACGAGCAGTACTTC; cdr3_aa: CASSLSFSGKSNEQYF